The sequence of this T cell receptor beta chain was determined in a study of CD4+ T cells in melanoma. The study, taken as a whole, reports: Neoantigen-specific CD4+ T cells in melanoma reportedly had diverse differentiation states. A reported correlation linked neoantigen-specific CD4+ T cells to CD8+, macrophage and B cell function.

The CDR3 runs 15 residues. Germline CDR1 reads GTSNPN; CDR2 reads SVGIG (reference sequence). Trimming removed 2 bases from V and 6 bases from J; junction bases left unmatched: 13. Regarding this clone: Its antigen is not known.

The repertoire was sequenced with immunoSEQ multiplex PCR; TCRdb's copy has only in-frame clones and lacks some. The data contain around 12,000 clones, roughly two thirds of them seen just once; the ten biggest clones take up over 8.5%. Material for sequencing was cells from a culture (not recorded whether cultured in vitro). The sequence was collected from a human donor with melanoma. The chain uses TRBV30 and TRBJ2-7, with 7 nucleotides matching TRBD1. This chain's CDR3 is CAWSRGQISSLEQYF. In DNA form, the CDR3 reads TGTGCCTGGAGTCGGGGACAGATATCTTCGCTCGAGCAGTACTTC.